One and the same sample provided the 11 T cell receptor beta chains below, sequenced in a study of blood T cell repertoires in COVID-19. Sequencing was performed with immunoSEQ multiplex PCR; in TCRdb, only in-frame clones are kept and a portion is missing. The sample has under 350,000 clones, about 85% seen once. Sequencing was done on a sample of peripheral blood. The origin of the receptors is a human donor in a cohort sampled during active COVID-19.

This chain uses TRBV19 with TRBJ1-5; no definite D call. Germline loops: CDR1 LNHDA, CDR2 SQIVND (reference sequence). The CDR3 totals 14 residues. V was clipped by 2 bases and J by 8 bases, with 13 bases between them. The CDR3 DNA sequence: TGTGCCAGTAGTATACGGCAGGAAGCTGAGCCCCAGCATTTT. It translates to CASSIRQEAEPQHF.

V gene TRBV28 combines with J gene TRBJ2-2; 11 bases agree with TRBD2. The length of the CDR3 is 16 residues. Germline assignment: CDR1 MDHEN and CDR2 SYDVKM. The junction had 13 bases not matched to a gene; V was cut back by 8 bases and J by 8 bases. CDR3 amino acids: CASFFSGRAVSGELFF. CDR3 coding DNA: TGTGCCAGCTTTTTTAGCGGGAGGGCCGTTTCTGGGGAGCTGTTTTTT.

J is TRBJ1-1 and V is TRBV7-8, with D perhaps matching TRBD1 (5 bases). In germline, CDR1 is SGHVS, CDR2 FQNEAQ. This CDR3 is built from 14 residues. Trimming took off 5 bases at V and 3 bases at J, with 13 bases between the two ends. The CDR3: CASSTDRTYTEAFF. DNA of the CDR3: TGTGCCAGCAGCACCGACAGAACCTACACTGAAGCTTTCTTT. Looking up the rest from reference TRBV7-8 and TRBJ1-1 gives the full variable domain: GAGVSQSPRYKVAKRGQDVALRCDPISGHVSLFWYQQALGQGPEFLTYFQNEAQLDKSGLPSDRFFAERPEGSVSTLKIQRTQQEDSAVYLCASSTDRTYTEAFFGQGTRLTVV.

The chain couples TRBV4-3 to TRBJ2-1; D remains ambiguous. Germline loops: CDR1 LGHNA, CDR2 YSLEER. The CDR3 has 13 residues. The V end was cut by 0 bases, the J end by 3 bases, with 3 bases between. CDR3: CASSQDLYNEQFF. CDR3 nucleotides: TGCGCCAGCAGCCAAGATCTCTACAATGAGCAGTTCTTC.

The chain recombines TRBV30 with TRBJ2-3, with 9 bases matching TRBD2. Germline values: CDR1 GTSNPN, CDR2 SVGIG (reference sequence). The trim removed 0 bases at V and 5 bases at J, leaving 6 bases unmatched. The CDR3 extends over 15 amino acids. CDR3 sequence (DNA): TGTGCCTGGAGTGTCATGGGCGGGAGGGAAGATACGCAGTATTTT. Translation gives CAWSVMGGREDTQYF. The full variable domain, rest sourced from reference TRBV30 and TRBJ2-3, is SQTIHQWPATLVQPVGSPLSLECTVEGTSNPNLYWYRQAAGRGLQLLFYSVGIGQISSEVPQNLSASRPQDRQFILSSKKLLLSDSGFYLCAWSVMGGREDTQYFGPGTRLTVL.

The chain combines TRBV30 with TRBJ1-1; D may be TRBD1 (6 bases). V was clipped by 2 bases and J by 3 bases, with 10 bases between them. Germline CDR1 GTSNPN, CDR2 SVGIG (reference sequence). The CDR3 runs to 13 residues. Here the CDR3 DNA reads TGTGCCTGGAGTCCCAGGGGTCACACTGAAGCTTTCTTT. Amino acids: CAWSPRGHTEAFF.

The V and J genes are TRBV3-1 (or the pseudogene TRBV3-2) and TRBJ2-1; 8 positions match TRBD2. CDR1 and CDR2 (germline): LGHDT, YNNKEL (reference sequence). The CDR3 is 18 amino acids. V lost 4 bases, J lost 7 bases, and 18 bases stayed unmatched. The CDR3 is CASSPTWGPGGPRNEQFF. Here the CDR3 DNA reads TGTGCCAGCAGCCCTACATGGGGTCCGGGAGGGCCCAGGAATGAGCAGTTCTTC.

This clone was recorded only once. The chain uses TRBV19 and TRBJ2-3; 9 nucleotides match TRBD2. The CDR3 has 17 residues. Looked up from germline, CDR1 is LNHDA and CDR2 is SQIVND (reference sequence). V was pared by 9 bases and J by 3 bases, with 16 bases of the junction left unmatched. The CDR3 DNA reads as TGTGCCAGCAAAATAGCGGGAGTCGGAGTTGCAACAGATACGCAGTATTTT. Its protein is CASKIAGVGVATDTQYF.

CDR3 sequence reads: CASSPLAGRLADTQYF. The DNA of the CDR3 is TGTGCCAGCAGCCCTCTAGCGGGCCGTCTGGCAGATACGCAGTATTTT. This rearrangement joins TRBV7-8 to TRBJ2-3, with 8 bases identical to TRBD2. Germline CDR1 SGHVS, CDR2 FQNEAQ. V dropped 5 bases and J dropped 4; count of bases not matched to a gene: 11. CDR3 length: 16 residues.

The chain has TRBV10-1 and TRBJ2-5; TRBD2 agrees at 7 bases. V lost 2 bases and J lost 3; bases outside the gene matches: 6. The CDR3 consists of 15 residues. Germline V gives CDR1 WNHNN, CDR2 SYGVQD (reference sequence). In nucleotides, the CDR3 is TGCGCCAGCAGTGAGGCGGGAGTAGGGAAAGAGACCCAGTACTTC. Its protein is CASSEAGVGKETQYF.

The V gene is TRBV12-3 or TRBV12-4, the J gene TRBJ2-5, with D possibly TRBD1 on 6 matching bases. There are 11 residues in the CDR3. V was trimmed by 5 bases and J by 5 bases, leaving 6 bases between them. The CDR3 DNA is TGTGCCAGCAGTCAGGGGGAGACCCAGTACTTC. Protein: CASSQGETQYF.